Below are 27 T cell receptor beta chains sequenced from a single sample in a study of response to subunit inactivated influenza vaccine. TCRdb itself ran the RT-PCR reads through MiXCR, one entry per CDR3 protein. This repertoire shows around 190,000 distinct CDR3 sequences, about 9.3% found once; its top ten account for roughly a tenth. This specimen was non-naive T cells sorted from PBMCs, taken on the day of vaccination. Receptors originate from a man aged 50 to 59 who received an inactivated influenza vaccine.

This clonotype appeared many times. The DNA of the CDR3 is TGCAGTGTTCCGAGGACTAGCGGGGCGAATGAGCAGTTCTTC. Its translation: CSVPRTSGANEQFF. This chain connects TRBV20-1 to TRBJ2-1, with 12 bases matching TRBD2. V lost 7 bases to trimming and J lost 7 bases; unmatched junction nucleotides: 8. CDR3 length: 14 amino acids. Germline lookup yields CDR1 DFQATT and CDR2 SNEGSKA (reference sequence).

V and J are TRBV5-1 and TRBJ2-5; D possibly corresponds to TRBD2 (5 bases). Germline assignment: CDR1 SGHRS and CDR2 YFSETQ. The CDR3 loop spans 13 amino acids. Trimming took 3 bases from V and 3 from J, leaving 9 bases between them. DNA for the CDR3: TGCGCCAGCAGCTCCGGGGTAAAAGAGACCCAGTACTTC. This translates into CASSSGVKETQYF.

This clonotype was seen repeatedly, ten times or more. This sequence joins TRBV6-2 or TRBV6-3 and TRBJ2-4; D not certain. The CDR3 consists of 11 residues. Deletions cut 6 bases from V and 4 bases from J, with 4 bases between. CDR1 MNHEY and CDR2 SVGEGT come from the germline V gene. In nucleotides, the CDR3 is TGTGCCAGCAGGTCTAAAAACATTCAGTACTTC. Translated: CASRSKNIQYF.

This chain joins TRBV5-1 and TRBJ2-7; a possible D gene is TRBD1 (5 bases). V lost 1 base to trimming and J lost 4 bases, with 9 bases between them. The germline V gene encodes CDR1 SGHRS and CDR2 YFSETQ. This CDR3 comprises 13 residues. CDR3 region: CASSLYRQYEQYF. The CDR3 DNA is TGCGCCAGCAGCTTGTACAGGCAATACGAGCAGTACTTC.

This clonotype was found a few times. The genes are TRBV5-1 and TRBJ2-1; 7 bases are a match to TRBD1. This CDR3 has 15 residues. Germline V gene sequence: CDR1 SGHRS, CDR2 YFSETQ. Unmatched junction bases numbered 8, after V lost 4 bases and J lost 4 bases. The CDR3: CASSLFETGYNEQFF. The CDR3 nucleotides are TGCGCCAGCAGCCTCTTTGAGACAGGGTACAATGAGCAGTTCTTC.

This clonotype has just a few counts. V is TRBV7-6 and J is TRBJ2-1; TRBD2 might be the D (6 bases). Germline loops: CDR1 SGHVS, CDR2 FNYEAQ. Trimming left V 3 bases short and J 3 bases short, with 12 bases between. This CDR3 comprises 15 residues. The CDR3 nucleotides are TGTGCCAGCAGCTTTTCGGGGGTAAACTACAATGAGCAGTTCTTC. It encodes CASSFSGVNYNEQFF. Full variable domain (missing parts from reference TRBV7-6 and TRBJ2-1): GAGVSQSPRYKVTKRGQDVALRCDPISGHVSLYWYRQALGQGPEFLTYFNYEAQQDKSGLPNDRFSAERPEGSISTLTIQRTEQRDSAMYRCASSFSGVNYNEQFFGPGTRLTVL.

This clonotype came up a few times. The genes are TRBV27 and TRBJ2-1; 8 positions match TRBD2. The CDR3 extends over 15 amino acids. Trimming cost V 6 bases and J 4 bases; bases outside gene matches: 8. Per germline, CDR1 MNHEY and CDR2 SMNVEV (reference sequence). The chain's CDR3 is CASSRAGVAYNEQFF. CDR3 coding DNA: TGTGCCAGCAGCCGAGCGGGAGTCGCTTACAATGAGCAGTTCTTC.

The sample holds a few counts of this clonotype. The rearrangement links TRBV28 to TRBJ1-5; 9 nucleotides agree with TRBD1. Germline assignment: CDR1 MDHEN and CDR2 SYDVKM. The CDR3 runs to 14 residues. The V gene end was trimmed by 6 bases and the J gene end by 7 bases; junction bases not matched to a gene: 7. CDR3 in DNA: TGTGCCAGCAGCTCCGGGACAGGGTGGCAGCCCCAGCATTTT. Its protein is CASSSGTGWQPQHF.

This clonotype turned up a few times. J is TRBJ2-1 and V is TRBV20-1, with TRBD2 as a possible D gene (6 bases). Trimming took 1 base from V and 0 from J, leaving 16 bases between them. This CDR3 has 17 amino acids. CDR1 DFQATT and CDR2 SNEGSKA come from the germline V gene (reference sequence). The CDR3 DNA reads as TGCAGTGCTAGAGCGATGGGACTGAAAAACTCCTACAATGAGCAGTTCTTC. Protein sequence: CSARAMGLKNSYNEQFF.

The CDR3 is CASSQDGRVGIQYF. CDR3 DNA sequence: TGTGCCAGCAGCCAGGACGGGCGAGTAGGCATTCAGTACTTC. V and J are TRBV7-9 and TRBJ2-4, with D uncertain. Germline V gene lookup returns CDR1 SEHNR and CDR2 FQNEAQ (reference sequence). Trimming removed 5 bases at V and 9 bases at J, with 17 bases between. The CDR3 consists of 14 residues.

This clonotype was seen at least ten times. The chain uses TRBV7-6 and TRBJ2-1, with 8 bases identical to TRBD2. The CDR3 covers 16 residues. V lost 1 base, J lost 6 bases, and 8 bases stayed unmatched. Germline V gene sequence: CDR1 SGHVS, CDR2 FNYEAQ. CDR3 nucleotide sequence: TGTGCCAGCAGCTTAGGACTAGCGTCGAGGGGCAATGAGCAGTTCTTC. It encodes CASSLGLASRGNEQFF.

V gene TRBV5-1 combines with J gene TRBJ1-4, with a possible D match to TRBD1 (5 bases). Germline V CDR1 and CDR2: SGHRS, YFSETQ. V lost 5 bases to trimming and J lost 5 bases, with 10 bases between them. The CDR3 extends over 13 amino acids. CDR3 residues: CASSLRENEKLFF. The DNA for the CDR3 is TGCGCCAGCAGTCTCAGGGAGAATGAAAAACTGTTTTTT.

In this sample, this clonotype turned up a few times. In DNA, the CDR3 is TGCAGTGCTGGCCCCTTAGCGGGAGTGCGAAATGAGCAGTTCTTC. It yields the protein CSAGPLAGVRNEQFF. V and J are TRBV20-1 and TRBJ2-1, with TRBD2 matching over 9 bases. The CDR3 sequence is 15 residues long. Trimming at V came to 5 bases and at J to 7 bases, leaving 12 bases not matched to a gene. CDR1 DFQATT and CDR2 SNEGSKA come from the germline V gene (reference sequence).

The table lists this clonotype with many counts. This rearrangement joins TRBV20-1 to TRBJ2-5; 11 bases map to TRBD2. The CDR3 is 15 amino acids. CDR1 DFQATT and CDR2 SNEGSKA come from the germline V gene (reference sequence). With V trimmed by 1 base and J by 1 base, 2 bases remained unmatched. The CDR3 coding sequence is TGCAGTGCTAGAGGACTAGCGGGGCGCCAAGAGACCCAGTACTTC. Amino acid sequence: CSARGLAGRQETQYF.

This clonotype was picked up many times. The chain carries TRBV28 and TRBJ2-2, with TRBD1 as a possible D gene (6 bases). The germline gives CDR1 MDHEN, CDR2 SYDVKM. V was clipped by 9 bases and J by 3 bases, with 23 bases between them. The CDR3 has 17 residues. The CDR3 spells CASTSMAWGRDTGELFF. In DNA form, the CDR3 reads TGTGCCAGTACCTCGATGGCCTGGGGGCGCGACACCGGGGAGCTGTTTTTT. The complete variable domain, with remaining parts taken from reference TRBV28 and TRBJ2-2, reads DVKVTQSSRYLVKRTGEKVFLECVQDMDHENMFWYRQDPGLGLRLIYFSYDVKMKEKGDIPEGYSVSREKKERFSLILESASTNQTSMYLCASTSMAWGRDTGELFFGEGSRLTVL.

This clonotype has a count of ten or more. The chain links TRBV12-3 or TRBV12-4 to TRBJ2-1; perhaps D is TRBD1 or TRBD2 (5 bases each). CDR3 length: 15 amino acids. The germline V and J ends were trimmed by 1 base and 7 bases, with 14 bases remaining between them. The CDR3 DNA follows: TGTGCCAGCAGTTTAGGTTGGGGGAGTTCGAATGAGCAGTTCTTC. Translated: CASSLGWGSSNEQFF.

This clonotype was recorded at least ten times. The chain carries TRBV27 and TRBJ1-1, with TRBD1 matching over 8 bases. The V gene end was trimmed by 3 bases and the J gene end by 5 bases; junction bases not matched to a gene: 8. Germline V gives CDR1 MNHEY, CDR2 SMNVEV (reference sequence). The CDR3 length is 15 residues. CDR3 loop: CASSFGTGGWTEAFF. CDR3 nucleotide sequence: TGTGCCAGCAGTTTCGGAACAGGGGGATGGACTGAAGCTTTCTTT.

This clonotype was detected only a few times. The chain carries TRBV6-2 or TRBV6-3 and TRBJ2-7; 9 positions agree with TRBD1. The V gene's germline CDR1 is MNHEY and CDR2 SVGEGT. The V segment lost 0 bases and the J segment 3 bases; nucleotides outside the gene matches: 9. The CDR3 has 17 amino acids. CDR3 loop: CASSYSAGTGNFYEQYF. The CDR3 DNA is TGTGCCAGCAGTTACTCGGCGGGGACAGGGAACTTCTACGAGCAGTACTTC.

This clonotype was seen a few times. This chain joins TRBV18 and TRBJ2-7; 8 positions match TRBD1. The CDR3 loop spans 17 amino acids. Losses at the gene ends were 4 bases for V and 1 base for J; bases not matched to a gene: 12. Germline V CDR1 and CDR2: KGHSH, LQKENI. CDR3 DNA sequence: TGTGCCAGCTCACTACGGCGACCCGGGACAGGATCCTACGAGCAGTACTTC. Its translation is CASSLRRPGTGSYEQYF.

Turning to this clonotype: Since the CDR3 does not end with the conserved phenylalanine or tryptophan, this likely comes from a read error. The V call is TRBV25-1, the J call TRBJ2-7; a weak D match, TRBD2 (5 bases). The ends were cut back, 7 bases at V and 3 bases at J, with 10 bases in the middle. The CDR3 has 12 amino acids. CDR1 MGHDK and CDR2 SYGVNS come from the germline V gene. The CDR3 loop is CASTRGNYEQYY. CDR3 sequence (DNA): TGTGCCAGCACCCGGGGAAACTACGAGCAGTACTAC.

This clonotype has only a few counts. The rearrangement joins TRBV7-9 to TRBJ2-3, with TRBD1 as a possible D gene (6 bases). V lost 5 bases to trimming and J lost 2 bases, with 17 bases between them. The CDR3 runs 16 residues. Per germline, CDR1 SEHNR and CDR2 FQNEAQ (reference sequence). The CDR3 protein is CASSVDRSLTTDTQYF. In nucleotides, the CDR3 is TGTGCCAGCAGCGTAGACAGGTCCCTAACCACAGATACGCAGTATTTT.

The chain is built from TRBV20-1 and TRBJ1-6, with 9 bases fitting TRBD1. Germline V gene sequence: CDR1 DFQATT, CDR2 SNEGSKA (reference sequence). This CDR3 is 14 amino acids long. The chain's CDR3 is CIGQGSSYNSPLHF. DNA of the CDR3: TGCATCGGACAGGGGAGCTCCTATAATTCACCCCTCCACTTT.

This clonotype was seen only a few times. The genes are TRBV6-1 and TRBJ2-7; TRBD1 matches at 7 bases. Germline V gene lookup returns CDR1 MNHNS and CDR2 SASEGT. After removal of 6 bases from V and 3 bases from J, the junction contained 11 bases not matched to a gene. The CDR3 is 15 amino acids. CDR3 loop: CASRKNRDSIYEQYF. DNA of the CDR3: TGTGCCAGCAGGAAGAACCGGGACAGTATCTACGAGCAGTACTTC.

This clonotype was seen many times. The chain couples TRBV20-1 to TRBJ2-5; D is uncertain. This CDR3 spans 10 amino acids. Germline V lookup: CDR1 DFQATT, CDR2 SNEGSKA (reference sequence). With 5 bases removed from V and 5 bases from J, the gap between germline ends came to 6 bases. The DNA of the CDR3 is TGCAGTGCTCTTACGGAGACCCAGTACTTC. This encodes CSALTETQYF.

This clonotype was seen only a few times. The V call is TRBV2, the J call TRBJ2-7, with D hard to call. The CDR3 consists of 14 residues. Germline lookup yields CDR1 SNHLY and CDR2 FYNNEI. V dropped 5 bases and J dropped 0 bases, with 11 bases sitting between them. CDR3 in amino acids: CASSPPGRSYEQYF. The CDR3 coding sequence is TGTGCCAGCAGTCCCCCCGGTCGCTCCTACGAGCAGTACTTC.

V usage is TRBV20-1 and J usage is TRBJ1-4, with D perhaps TRBD1 (6 bases). Per the germline V gene, CDR1 is DFQATT and CDR2 is SNEGSKA (reference sequence). This CDR3 is 16 amino acids long. V lost 6 bases to trimming and J lost 4 bases, with 21 bases between them. The CDR3 DNA sequence: TGCAGTGCCCCAGACAGGTTCATAAGTAGTAATGAAAAACTGTTTTTT. It translates to CSAPDRFISSNEKLFF.

This clonotype was picked up a small number of times. The gene calls are TRBV28 and TRBJ2-5, with TRBD2 matching over 13 bases. CDR1 is MDHEN and CDR2 is SYDVKM in the germline V gene. This CDR3 spans 19 amino acids. Germline trimming cut 2 bases from V and 0 bases from J; bases unmatched to any gene: 9. In DNA form, the CDR3 reads TGTGCCAGCAGTTTACCCTGGACTAGCGGGGGCCACCACCAAGAGACCCAGTACTTC. Translating gives CASSLPWTSGGHHQETQYF.